Below, one T cell receptor beta chain is given with its context. Its antigen is currently unknown. The data stem from a study of T cell responses to AZD1222 COVID-19 vaccine. Findings and limits, study-wide: Spike-spanning, vaccine-associated CD4 TCRs were dominant at 160-218 and 743-854. Seropositive at baseline were only six or seven AZD1222 recipients.

Germline V gene sequence: CDR1 KGHDR, CDR2 SFDVKD. V gave up 4 bases and J gave up 0 bases, with 5 bases separating them. The CDR3 totals 13 residues. Sequencing was performed with immunoSEQ multiplex PCR; in TCRdb, only in-frame clones are kept and a portion is missing. Among some 130,000 clones listed, over 75% were seen once. V is TRBV24-1 and J is TRBJ1-1; no firm D call. The specimen comprised peripheral blood, sampled on day 0 of AZD1222 vaccination. The sequence derives from an adult in good health. The CDR3 is CATSEGMNTEAFF. Written as DNA, the CDR3 is TGTGCCACCAGTGAGGGCATGAACACTGAAGCTTTCTTT.